This is a list of T cell receptor beta chains from one sample in a study of OX40 agonist ivuxolimab in advanced cancers. Profiling relied on immunoSEQ multiplex PCR, and the TCRdb table lists in-frame clones only, not all of them. Of tens of thousands of clones listed, approximately 86% are singletons. Sequenced material: CD4+ or CD8+ T cells sorted from blood, taken in a trial of the OX40 agonist ivuxolimab. These receptors came from an adult with an advanced solid tumor such as melanoma, head and neck, liver or kidney cancer. Both conserved end residues are trimmed from each CDR3.

V gene	J gene	CDR3 protein
TRBV27	TRBJ2-3	ASRKETSTDTQY
TRBV27	TRBJ1-1	ASGEGVTEAF
TRBV5-8	TRBJ2-7	ASSLTDYEQY
TRBV19	TRBJ2-7	ASRTSAGADEQY
TRBV5-6	TRBJ1-1	ASSPRDSILDTEAF
TRBV6-6	TRBJ2-5	ASSTPRAGGQETQY
TRBV6-1	TRBJ2-7	ASSEYRVTLYEQY
TRBV6-1	TRBJ2-7	ASSEAGQGVYEQY
TRBV27	TRBJ1-6	ASRTGLDNSPLH
TRBV5-1	TRBJ2-7	ASSIGQGGYEQY
TRBV5-1	TRBJ2-3	ATKGQLSTDTQY
TRBV7-7	TRBJ2-7	ASSFTGAGEQY
TRBV6-1	TRBJ1-2	ASSGRQGGGYGYT
TRBV5-6	TRBJ2-3	ASSDASASDTQY
TRBV7-9	TRBJ2-7	ASSPPGQGSSYEQY
TRBV10-1	TRBJ1-1	ASRDRTGRTEAF
TRBV7-6	TRBJ2-2	ASSQGSGNTGELF
TRBV10-3	TRBJ1-2	ASSAGDPMSYT
TRBV2	TRBJ1-4	ASSAATDVKLF
TRBV27	TRBJ2-1	ASSFLAGGPPGNEQF
TRBV29-1	TRBJ2-3	SVEGRAGGASTDTQY
TRBV6-5	TRBJ1-1	ASQLNMNTEAF
TRBV2	TRBJ2-3	ASSERLAGSTDTQY
TRBV28	TRBJ1-5	ASSLSQDNQPQH
TRBV7-2	TRBJ2-7	ASSLDRPAWYEQY
TRBV15	TRBJ2-1	ATSRDYWGNEQF
TRBV29-1	TRBJ2-3	SVMGGAGTDTQY
TRBV19	TRBJ1-5	ASSIDLQPQH
TRBV28	TRBJ2-2	ASSGDRVNTGELF
TRBV7-9	TRBJ2-7	ASSLPAYEQY
TRBV27	TRBJ1-6	ATGPGPNSPLH
TRBV4-2	TRBJ2-7	ASSQEPGAYEQY
TRBV27	TRBJ2-3	ASSPLLDTQY
TRBV7-9	TRBJ2-3	ASSAPLGTDTQY
TRBV5-6	TRBJ2-1	ASSLGHEAYNEQF
TRBV15	TRBJ2-3	ATSPGDSTDTQY
TRBV10-1	TRBJ2-1	ATPRPGTADSYNEQF
TRBV28	TRBJ2-7	ASSFSSWGEQY
TRBV25-1	TRBJ2-2	ASSEYRAGRGTGELF
TRBV13	TRBJ2-7	ASSRTSPMGEQY
TRBV11-2	TRBJ2-5	ASSLVMGETQY
TRBV11-2	TRBJ2-7	ASSPPGYEQY
TRBV4-1	TRBJ2-4	ASSQFTGGDLNIQY
TRBV5-4	TRBJ2-7	ASSLTGTHEQY
TRBV27	TRBJ1-2	ASSLGGANYGYT
TRBV11-3	TRBJ1-1	ASSLGLETEAF
TRBV12-5	TRBJ2-1	ASGLETRHEQF
TRBV27	TRBJ2-3	ASSLGSDTQY
TRBV7-6	TRBJ2-1	ASAGADNEQF
TRBV11-2	TRBJ2-1	ASSLGGRDEQF
TRBV10-2	TRBJ2-7	ASREGREQY
TRBV5-1	TRBJ2-7	ASSLNPGVRGQY
TRBV2	TRBJ2-1	ASRGQGGYNEQF
TRBV27	TRBJ1-1	ASSIGKNTEAF